This is a list of T cell receptor beta chains from one sample in a study of blood T cell repertoires in COVID-19. The protocol was immunoSEQ multiplex PCR, while the TCRdb copy is restricted to in-frame clones and leaves out a portion. The sample yields under 300,000 clones, 82% seen once. The source material was peripheral blood. The origin of the receptors is a woman older than 75 with active or convalescent COVID-19. Each CDR3 is given with its conserved first and last residue. The D gene is left open where the match is weak. Rows may omit the clone size; those that give it use once, few, many or a size class.

CDR3 DNA	CDR3 protein	clone size	V gene	J gene	D gene
TGTGCCAGTAGTAGGGTGGGCGCGCGGGACTATGGCTACACCTTC	CASSRVGARDYGYTF	NA	TRBV19	TRBJ1-2	NA
TGTGCCAGCAGTTACACCGGACAGGTCTACACCTTC	CASSYTGQVYTF	NA	TRBV6-5	TRBJ1-2	TRBD1
TGTGCCAGTAGTATTACCATTGTGAGGTTAGCCAAAAACATTCAGTACTTC	CASSITIVRLAKNIQYF	NA	TRBV19	TRBJ2-4	NA
TGTGCCAGCAGTGGGACAGGGTTTCAGCCCCAGCATTTT	CASSGTGFQPQHF	many	TRBV2	TRBJ1-5	TRBD1
TGTGCCAGCAGCCAAGTCCCCTCGGGGGAGACCCAGTACTTC	CASSQVPSGETQYF	NA	TRBV3-1/TRBV3-2	TRBJ2-5	NA
TGTGCCAGCTCACTGGGGGGTCTAAACTATGGCTACACCTTC	CASSLGGLNYGYTF	few	TRBV18	TRBJ1-2	NA
TGTGCCAGTTCCGGGGACACAGATACGCAGTATTTT	CASSGDTDTQYF	NA	TRBV19	TRBJ2-3	NA
TGCGCCAGCAGTCAATCAGGGGTAGAGAGACAGGGTGCGTCGGGCACTGAAGCTTTCTTT	CASSQSGVERQGASGTEAFF	NA	TRBV23-1	TRBJ1-1	TRBD1
TGCAGTGCTAGTCCGCGAGATGAAGCTTTCTTT	CSASPRDEAFF	NA	TRBV20-1	TRBJ1-1	NA
TGTGCCAGTAGTTCCAGATATAGCAATCAGCCCCAGCATTTT	CASSSRYSNQPQHF	NA	TRBV19	TRBJ1-5	NA
TGCGCCAGCATTGGGCTAGCGAGCACAGATACGCAGTATTTT	CASIGLASTDTQYF	NA	TRBV10-2	TRBJ2-3	NA
TGTGCCAGCAGCTTAGCGGAGGTGGCGGACGAAAAACTGTTTTTT	CASSLAEVADEKLFF	NA	TRBV7-9	TRBJ1-4	NA
TGCGCCTCCCAAGGACTAGCGGGATCTCGGGAGACCCAGTACTTC	CASQGLAGSRETQYF	once	TRBV5-1	TRBJ2-5	TRBD2
TGTGCCAGCAGCTCCGATGTAACAGGGGGATATCACTATGGCTACACCTTC	CASSSDVTGGYHYGYTF	NA	TRBV7-2	TRBJ1-2	TRBD1
TGCGCCAGCAGAACGACAGGGGACACAGATACGCAGTATTTT	CASRTTGDTDTQYF	few	TRBV5-1	TRBJ2-3	TRBD1
TGTGCCAGCAGCCCGGGGTGGGAGGACACTGAAGCTTTCTTT	CASSPGWEDTEAFF	few	TRBV27	TRBJ1-1	NA
TGTGCCAGCAGCGTAGGGGCAGGGGTTGAGCAGTTCTTC	CASSVGAGVEQFF	NA	TRBV9	TRBJ2-1	NA
TGCAGTGCTAGTCTCAGGCTGACTAATGAAAAACTGTTTTTT	CSASLRLTNEKLFF	NA	TRBV20-1	TRBJ1-4	NA
TGTGCCAGCAGCCAAGATCGAGTTTCAGGCTACACCTTC	CASSQDRVSGYTF	NA	TRBV3-1/TRBV3-2	TRBJ1-2	NA
TGTGCCAGCAGCCCTGACAGGAGACTGAGCAATCAGCCCCAGCATTTT	CASSPDRRLSNQPQHF	NA	TRBV7-8	TRBJ1-5	NA
TGTGCCAGCAGTCACGACCGACAGAGCTCCTATAATTCACCCCTCCACTTT	CASSHDRQSSYNSPLHF	NA	TRBV3-1/TRBV3-2	TRBJ1-6	NA
TGTGCCAGCAGCCGCGGGGGGGCGGTAACCGGGGAGCTGTTTTTT	CASSRGGAVTGELFF	NA	TRBV5-4	TRBJ2-2	TRBD2
TGTGCCAGCGCCCCCCGTAATCGGGCGGGTAATGAAAAACTGTTTTTT	CASAPRNRAGNEKLFF	NA	TRBV27	TRBJ1-4	NA
TGTGCCAGCAGCTTGTTCACGAGACAGGGGGCGAGAGATACGCAGTATTTT	CASSLFTRQGARDTQYF	NA	TRBV5-4	TRBJ2-3	TRBD1
TGTGCCAGCAGTGCTTCGACAGGGGTAGGGGATCGGTACGAGCAGTACTTC	CASSASTGVGDRYEQYF	NA	TRBV6-1	TRBJ2-7	TRBD1
TGTGCCATCAATACCCTGGGCGGAGGGAACACTGAAGCTTTCTTT	CAINTLGGGNTEAFF	NA	TRBV10-3	TRBJ1-1	NA
TGTGCCAGCAATCCAGCCCGGACAGTCTCCTACGAGCAGTACTTC	CASNPARTVSYEQYF	NA	TRBV7-2	TRBJ2-7	NA
TGTGCCAGCAGTGTTAGCGGGGCGGGTACCTACAATGAGCAGTTCTTC	CASSVSGAGTYNEQFF	NA	TRBV2	TRBJ2-1	TRBD2